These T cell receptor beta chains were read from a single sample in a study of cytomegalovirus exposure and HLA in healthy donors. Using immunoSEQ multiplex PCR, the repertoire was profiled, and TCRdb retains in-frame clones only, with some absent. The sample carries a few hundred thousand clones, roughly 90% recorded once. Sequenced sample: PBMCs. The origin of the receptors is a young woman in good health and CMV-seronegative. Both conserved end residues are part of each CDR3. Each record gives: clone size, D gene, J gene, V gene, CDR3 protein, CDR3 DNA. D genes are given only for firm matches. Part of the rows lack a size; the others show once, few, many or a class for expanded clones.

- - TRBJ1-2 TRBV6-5 CASSYGGFGGYTF TGTGCCAGCAGTTACGGGGGGTTCGGTGGCTACACCTTC
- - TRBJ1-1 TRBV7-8 CASSLVAAEAFF TGTGCCAGCAGCTTAGTCGCGGCTGAAGCTTTCTTT
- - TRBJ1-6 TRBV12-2 CASRFYGTVNSPLHF TGTGCAAGTCGCTTCTACGGGACAGTTAATTCACCCCTCCACTTT
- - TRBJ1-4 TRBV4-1 CASSQDPGLEKLFF TGCGCCAGCAGCCAAGATCCAGGGCTTGAAAAACTGTTTTTT
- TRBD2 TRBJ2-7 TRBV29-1 CSVGTSGLGEQYF TGCAGCGTGGGAACTAGCGGGCTGGGCGAGCAGTACTTC
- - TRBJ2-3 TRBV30 CAWSNGDTQYF TGTGCCTGGAGTAACGGAGATACGCAGTATTTT
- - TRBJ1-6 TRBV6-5 CASSLTRGWSPLHF TGTGCCAGCAGCCTAACACGGGGTTGGTCACCCCTCCACTTT
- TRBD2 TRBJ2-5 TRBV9 CASSGSLAGGPRETQYF TGTGCCAGCAGCGGTTCCCTAGCGGGAGGGCCCAGAGAGACCCAGTACTTC
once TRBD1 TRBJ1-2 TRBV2 CASTKGTGGNYGYTF TGTGCCAGCACGAAAGGGACAGGGGGGAACTATGGCTACACCTTC
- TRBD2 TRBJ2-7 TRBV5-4 CASSLAGGSPYEQYF TGTGCCAGCAGCTTGGCCGGGGGGTCCCCCTACGAGCAGTACTTC
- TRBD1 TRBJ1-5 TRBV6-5 CASSSSQGAQPQHF TGTGCCAGCAGTTCTTCACAGGGGGCTCAGCCCCAGCATTTT
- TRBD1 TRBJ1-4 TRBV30 CAWSRDRGENELFF TGTGCCTGGAGTAGAGACAGGGGTGAGAATGAACTGTTTTTT
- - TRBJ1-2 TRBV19 CASSIVSLNYGYTF TGTGCCAGTAGTATAGTATCACTCAACTATGGCTACACCTTC
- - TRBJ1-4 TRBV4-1 CASSQPGTKEKLFF TGCGCCAGCAGCCAACCCGGGACAAAGGAAAAACTGTTTTTT
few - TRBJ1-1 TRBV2 CASSERSSTEAFF TGTGCCAGCAGTGAACGGTCGAGCACTGAAGCTTTCTTT
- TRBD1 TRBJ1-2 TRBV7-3 CASSLTYRDSVYGYTF TGTGCCAGCAGCTTAACGTACCGGGACAGCGTCTATGGCTACACCTTC
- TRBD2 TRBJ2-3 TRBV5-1 CASSSTTSGNTDTQYF TGCGCCAGCAGCTCCACTACTAGCGGAAACACAGATACGCAGTATTTT
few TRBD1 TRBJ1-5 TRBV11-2 CASSIEDRTYSNQPQHF TGTGCCAGCAGTATCGAGGACAGGACCTATAGCAATCAGCCCCAGCATTTT
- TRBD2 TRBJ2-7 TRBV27 CASSLSAPLKGSGIFYEQYF TGTGCCAGCAGTTTATCTGCCCCCCTGAAGGGTAGCGGGATTTTCTACGAGCAGTACTTC
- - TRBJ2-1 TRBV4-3 CASSQDAPQEDNEQFF TGCGCCAGCAGCCAAGACGCTCCCCAGGAGGACAATGAGCAGTTCTTC
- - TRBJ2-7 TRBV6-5 CASMTEASYEQYF TGTGCCAGCATGACCGAGGCCTCCTACGAGCAGTACTTC
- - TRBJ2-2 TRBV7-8 CASSTSRGFDTGELFF TGTGCCAGCAGTACCTCCCGCGGGTTCGACACCGGGGAGCTGTTTTTT
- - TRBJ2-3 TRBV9 CASSPRGPGVDTQYF TGTGCCAGCAGCCCACGGGGACCGGGGGTCGATACGCAGTATTTT
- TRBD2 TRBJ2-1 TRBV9 CASSVVVAGEQFF TGTGCCAGCAGCGTAGTAGTAGCGGGAGAGCAGTTCTTC
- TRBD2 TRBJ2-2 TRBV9 CASSYSTPGLAGFSDGELFF TGTGCCAGCAGCTACTCCACACCGGGACTAGCGGGATTTTCAGACGGGGAGCTGTTTTTT
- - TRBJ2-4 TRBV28 CASSSDSFGIQYF TGTGCCAGCAGCTCCGACAGTTTCGGCATTCAGTACTTC